Below, one T cell receptor beta chain is given with its context. This sample is part of a study of blood T cell repertoires in COVID-19. For the study at large: Nucleic acid was either cDNA or gDNA, and it came from T cells, B-cell-depleted T cells, or PBMCs.

Patients from Seattle were sampled longitudinally, starting during active infection. Method: immunoSEQ multiplex PCR; TCRdb's copy keeps in-frame clones and lacks some. This sample has fewer than 60,000 clones, with 75% to 85% found just once. The germline V gene encodes CDR1 MNHEY and CDR2 SMNVEV (reference sequence). J lost 5 bases, V lost 7 bases, and 7 bases had no gene match. CDR3 length: 17 amino acids. The receptor was isolated from a man aged 60 to 75 with COVID-19, enrolled during active disease. Sequenced material: peripheral blood. The V gene is TRBV27, the J gene TRBJ2-2, with TRBD2 identical over 16 bases. In DNA, the CDR3 is TGTGCCAGCAAACCGGGACTAGCGGGGGGGCGGACCGGGGAGCTGTTTTTT. It yields the protein CASKPGLAGGRTGELFF.